This T cell receptor (beta chain) originates from a study of identical twins. TCRdb ran MiXCR on the 5' RACE reads and lists one entry per CDR3 protein. The data hold hundreds of thousands of distinct CDR3 sequences, with 18% observed a single time. There are a few counts of this clonotype. The CDR3 totals 17 residues. Germline CDR1 is SGHTA and CDR2 is FQGNSA. V shed 2 bases and J shed 2 bases, with 18 bases lying between them. The same specimen was also included in a second study, on T cells expressing NK-cell markers.

This sequence joins TRBV7-2 and TRBJ1-2; D perhaps matches TRBD1 (5 bases). The sequenced sample was PBMCs. The sequence came from a woman aged 18-29 years in good health. The CDR3 spells CASSLSVDSSHNYGYTF. Written as DNA, the CDR3 is TGTGCCAGCAGCTTATCAGTCGACAGCTCACACAACTATGGCTACACCTTC.